Reported below is one T cell receptor beta chain. As originally analysed: Researchers report that nucleated cell counts were estimated from reference gene primer amplification. The assay was immunoSEQ multiplex PCR, and TCRdb's table has in-frame clones only and misses some. The D gene and trimming were derived from the DNA, and the V and J assignments and clone size from that table. The profile covers around 470,000 clones, with roughly nine tenths appearing a single time and around 0.9% taken by the ten largest. Followed over time, Seattle patients had been enrolled while infection was active. The data belong to a study of blood T cell repertoires in COVID-19. Study in general: From the United States, Italy and Spain came samples of acute and convalescent COVID-19. Nucleic acid was either cDNA or gDNA, and it came from T cells, B-cell-depleted T cells, or PBMCs.

V lost 5 bases, J lost 1 base, and 4 bases stayed unmatched. The germline gives CDR1 SEHNR, CDR2 FQNEAQ (reference sequence). This CDR3 has 15 amino acids. This receptor was identified in a man in his late teens or twenties with COVID-19, enrolled during active disease. The material sequenced was peripheral blood. This chain uses TRBV7-9 with TRBJ1-1; 10 positions match TRBD1. Here the CDR3 DNA reads TGTGCCAGCAGCCCGGACAGGGGGGAGAACACTGAAGCTTTCTTT. Translation gives CASSPDRGENTEAFF.